The 15 T cell receptor beta chains presented below share a single source sample, sequenced in a study of blood T cell repertoires in COVID-19. Using immunoSEQ multiplex PCR, the repertoire was profiled, and TCRdb retains in-frame clones only, with some absent. The sample contains approximately 240,000 clones, 70% to 85% of which appear only once. The sample comprised peripheral blood. The receptors come from a woman older than 75 with active or convalescent COVID-19.

This sequence joins TRBV3-1 (or the pseudogene TRBV3-2) and TRBJ2-5, with 7 bases identical to TRBD1. CDR3 size: 14 residues. Germline V CDR1 and CDR2: LGHDT, YNNKEL (reference sequence). J gave up 2 bases and V 4 bases, and 4 bases lay outside the gene matches. CDR3 region: CASSRGTVQETQYF. The CDR3 DNA is TGTGCCAGCAGCCGAGGGACAGTTCAAGAGACCCAGTACTTC.

The chain employs TRBV10-1 and TRBJ2-3, with 11 positions matching TRBD2. CDR3 length: 17 residues. With V trimmed by 3 bases and J by 2 bases, 7 bases remained unmatched. Germline CDR1 is WNHNN and CDR2 is SYGVQD (reference sequence). The CDR3 region is CASSDHGTSGLTDTQYF. The CDR3 DNA follows: TGCGCCAGCAGTGACCATGGGACTAGCGGTCTCACAGATACGCAGTATTTT.

As for this clone: Other nucleotide sequences in the sample specify the same CDR3. V usage is TRBV9 and J usage is TRBJ2-5; D is perhaps TRBD2 (6 bases). CDR3 length: 13 residues. Germline lookup yields CDR1 SGDLS and CDR2 YYNGEE. With 0 bases removed from V and 5 bases from J, the gap between germline ends came to 8 bases. Written as DNA, the CDR3 is TGTGCCAGCAGCGTAGACCGGGGGGAGACCCAGTACTTC. This gives the protein CASSVDRGETQYF. Full variable domain (remainder filled in from reference TRBV9 and TRBJ2-5): DSGVTQTPKHLITATGQRVTLRCSPRSGDLSVYWYQQSLDQGLQFLIQYYNGEERAKGNILERFSAQQFPDLHSELNLSSLELGDSALYFCASSVDRGETQYFGPGTRLLVL.

The gene calls are TRBV10-1 and TRBJ2-3; 9 bases are a match to TRBD2. Per germline, CDR1 WNHNN and CDR2 SYGVQD (reference sequence). The CDR3 is 15 amino acids. V was clipped by 3 bases and J by 6 bases; unmatched bases: 7. Written as DNA, the CDR3 is TGCGCCAGCAGTGAATCGGCGGGGGGGGCTGATACGCAGTATTTT. Translated, it gives CASSESAGGADTQYF.

The CDR3 DNA is TGTGCCAGCAGCCTGATGGTCGGGGAAAATGAGCAGTTCTTC. Amino acid sequence: CASSLMVGENEQFF. The V gene is TRBV7-9, the J gene TRBJ2-1; D might be TRBD2 (5 bases). The germline CDR1 and CDR2 sequences are SEHNR and FQNEAQ (reference sequence). The CDR3 runs 14 residues. Deletions cut 5 bases from V and 7 bases from J, with 15 bases between. Complete variable domain (other parts from reference TRBV7-9 and TRBJ2-1): DTGVSQNPRHKITKRGQNVTFRCDPISEHNRLYWYRQTLGQGPEFLTYFQNEAQLEKSRLLSDRFSAERPKGSFSTLEIQRTEQGDSAMYLCASSLMVGENEQFFGPGTRLTVL.

The chain carries TRBV5-1 and TRBJ2-7, with a tentative D call TRBD1 (7 bases). CDR3 length: 17 residues. The V gene lost 4 bases and the J gene lost 1 base, with 21 bases spanning the gap. The germline CDR1 and CDR2 sequences are SGHRS and YFSETQ. The CDR3 bases are TGCGCCAGCAGCGAGCCAATCCGGGACAGCGGGTCCTACGAGCAGTACTTC. It encodes CASSEPIRDSGSYEQYF.

The chain has TRBV30 and TRBJ1-1; 8 nucleotides line up with TRBD1. The CDR3 loop spans 14 amino acids. Germline V gene sequence: CDR1 GTSNPN, CDR2 SVGIG (reference sequence). V shed 3 bases, J shed 4 bases, and the junction held 7 bases outside the gene matches. The CDR3 region is CAWRAQGVFTEAFF. The CDR3 DNA is TGTGCCTGGAGGGCACAGGGGGTTTTCACTGAAGCTTTCTTT.

This chain's CDR3 is CASSLTGSLGETQYF. The CDR3 region has the DNA TGCGCCAGCAGCTTGACAGGGTCTTTAGGGGAGACCCAGTACTTC. The chain couples TRBV10-2 to TRBJ2-5; 7 bases are a match to TRBD1. CDR3 size: 15 residues. The V and J ends lost 6 bases and 5 bases, in that order; junction bases with no gene match: 12. Germline CDR1 is WSHSY and CDR2 is SAAADI.

This clone was seen only once. The rearrangement links TRBV5-6 to TRBJ1-5, with 9 positions matching TRBD1. The CDR3 sequence is 16 residues long. Germline trimming cut 0 bases from V and 2 bases from J; bases unmatched to any gene: 3. Germline assignment: CDR1 SGHDT and CDR2 YYEEEE. The CDR3 DNA sequence: TGTGCCAGCAGCTTGGAACAGGGGGCAGGCAATCAGCCCCAGCATTTT. Translating it yields CASSLEQGAGNQPQHF.

With regard to this clone: Other DNA sequences from this sample encode an identical CDR3 as well. The chain has TRBV19 and TRBJ1-6; 9 positions agree with TRBD1. Per germline, CDR1 LNHDA and CDR2 SQIVND (reference sequence). The length of the CDR3 is 14 residues. V lost 3 bases to trimming and J lost 10 bases; unmatched junction nucleotides: 4. As DNA, the CDR3 is TGTGCCAGTAGTATCGGGACAGGGAACTCACCCCTCCACTTT. Its translation is CASSIGTGNSPLHF.

J is TRBJ1-3 and V is TRBV28; possibly TRBD1 for D (6 bases). Germline CDR1 MDHEN, CDR2 SYDVKM. The CDR3 contains 17 residues. Trimming removed 5 bases at V and 8 bases at J, with 25 bases between. The CDR3 bases are TGTGCCAGCAGTCCCACAGGGCGGGTGCCGTTTGGGGACACCATATATTTT. Residues: CASSPTGRVPFGDTIYF.

The chain couples TRBV29-1 to TRBJ2-1, with unresolved D. CDR3 size: 11 residues. Germline V gene sequence: CDR1 SQVTM, CDR2 ANQGSEA. Trimming pared 6 bases from V and 8 bases from J, leaving 11 bases between. The CDR3 loop reads CSVGDGDEQFF. CDR3 nucleotide sequence: TGCAGCGTAGGAGACGGCGATGAGCAGTTCTTC.

The CDR3: CATSDPGGRAGNEQFF. The DNA of the CDR3 is TGTGCCACCAGTGATCCCGGCGGGAGGGCCGGTAATGAGCAGTTCTTC. The chain links TRBV24-1 to TRBJ2-1; TRBD2 agrees at 9 bases. The CDR3 sequence is 16 residues long. Trimming cost V 3 bases and J 7 bases; bases outside gene matches: 9. Germline V gene lookup returns CDR1 KGHDR and CDR2 SFDVKD.

J is TRBJ2-3 and V is TRBV24-1, with TRBD1 matching over 7 bases. With V trimmed by 5 bases and J by 4 bases, 5 bases remained unmatched. CDR3 length: 14 amino acids. Germline assignment: CDR1 KGHDR and CDR2 SFDVKD. This CDR3 reads CATSVGQGADTQYF. The CDR3 coding sequence is TGTGCCACCAGTGTCGGGCAGGGGGCAGATACGCAGTATTTT.

The V gene is TRBV18, the J gene TRBJ2-7, with TRBD1 matching 7 bases. There are 15 residues in the CDR3. Germline V lookup: CDR1 KGHSH, CDR2 LQKENI. The trim removed 3 bases at V and 0 bases at J, leaving 5 bases unmatched. The CDR3 sequence is CASSPTGTDSYEQYF. The CDR3 coding sequence is TGTGCCAGCTCACCCACCGGGACAGACTCCTACGAGCAGTACTTC.